The present entry profiles one T cell receptor (beta chain) with its context. Its cognate antigen is unknown. The assay was immunoSEQ multiplex PCR, and TCRdb's table has in-frame clones only and misses some. The sample has about 410,000 clones, about 91% seen once. The sample belongs to a study of Ad26.COV2.S vaccination and SARS-CoV-2 variants. As for the study in general: Ad26.COV2.S arm of COV1001 included the donor.

The study's findings and limits: Those who received the vaccine showed greater spike-specific TCR breadth than those given placebo.

Noted treatment: roughly 19 received Ad26.COV2.S at low or high dose, single or two shots; 5 received placebo; per-sample allocation not given. Sampling was performed 63 days after the first vaccine or placebo injection. Germline CDR1 is SGHAT and CDR2 is FQNNGV. V lost 5 bases, J lost 10 bases, and 12 bases lay in between. This CDR3 is built from 12 residues. The chain recombines TRBV11-2 with TRBJ2-1; D uncertain. This receptor was identified in a person between 18 and 65 years old who received the Ad26.COV2.S COVID-19 vaccine or a placebo. This sample comprised peripheral blood, obtained in a trial of Ad26.COV2.S vaccine versus placebo. The CDR3 region is CASSRIGREQFF. In DNA, the CDR3 is TGTGCCAGCAGCCGGATTGGAAGGGAGCAGTTCTTC.